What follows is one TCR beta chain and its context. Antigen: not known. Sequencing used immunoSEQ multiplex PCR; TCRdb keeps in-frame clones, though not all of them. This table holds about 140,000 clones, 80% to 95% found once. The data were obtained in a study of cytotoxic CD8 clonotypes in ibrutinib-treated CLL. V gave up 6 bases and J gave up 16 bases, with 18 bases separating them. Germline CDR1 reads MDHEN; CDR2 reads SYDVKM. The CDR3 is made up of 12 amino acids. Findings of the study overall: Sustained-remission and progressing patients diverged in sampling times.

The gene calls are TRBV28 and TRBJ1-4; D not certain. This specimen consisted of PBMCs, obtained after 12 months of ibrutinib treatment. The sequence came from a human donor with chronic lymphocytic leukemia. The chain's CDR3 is CASSGLPPLEFF. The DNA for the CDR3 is TGTGCCAGCAGCGGACTTCCCCCTCTCGAGTTTTTT.